This T cell receptor beta chain originates from a study of blood T cell repertoires in COVID-19. Study context: Nucleic acid was either cDNA or gDNA, and it came from T cells, B-cell-depleted T cells, or PBMCs.

Assay: immunoSEQ multiplex PCR; the TCRdb copy retains only in-frame clones and omits some. The table has about 100,000 clones, roughly 79% seen once. CDR3 length: 15 amino acids. V was pared by 1 base and J by 4 bases, with 10 bases between. Germline V gives CDR1 SEHNR, CDR2 FQNEAQ (reference sequence). The clonotype comes from a woman aged 65 to 85 with acute or convalescent COVID-19. This rearrangement joins TRBV7-9 to TRBJ1-4; D is ambiguous. Specimen: peripheral blood. CDR3 amino acids: CASSLGGRSNEKLFF. The CDR3 region has the DNA TGTGCCAGCAGCTTAGGTGGCAGAAGTAATGAAAAACTGTTTTTT.